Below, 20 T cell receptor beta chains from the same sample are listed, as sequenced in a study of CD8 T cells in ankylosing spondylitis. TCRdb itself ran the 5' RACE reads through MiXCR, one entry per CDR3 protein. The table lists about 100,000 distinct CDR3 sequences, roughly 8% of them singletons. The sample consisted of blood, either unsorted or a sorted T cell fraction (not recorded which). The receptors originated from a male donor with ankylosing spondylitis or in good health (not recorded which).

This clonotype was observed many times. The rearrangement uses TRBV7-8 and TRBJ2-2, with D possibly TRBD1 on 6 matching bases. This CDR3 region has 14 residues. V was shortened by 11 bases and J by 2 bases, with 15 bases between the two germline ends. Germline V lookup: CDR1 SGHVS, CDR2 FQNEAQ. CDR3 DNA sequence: TGTGCCGGACGAAAACAGGGAAACACCGGGGAGCTGTTTTTT. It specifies CAGRKQGNTGELFF.

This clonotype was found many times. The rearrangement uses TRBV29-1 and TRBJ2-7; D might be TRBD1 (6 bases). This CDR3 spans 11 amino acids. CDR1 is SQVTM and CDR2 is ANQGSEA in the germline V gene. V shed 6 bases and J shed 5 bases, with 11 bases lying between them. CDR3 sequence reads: CSVPQGNEQYF. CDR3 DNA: TGCAGCGTCCCACAGGGCAACGAGCAGTACTTC.

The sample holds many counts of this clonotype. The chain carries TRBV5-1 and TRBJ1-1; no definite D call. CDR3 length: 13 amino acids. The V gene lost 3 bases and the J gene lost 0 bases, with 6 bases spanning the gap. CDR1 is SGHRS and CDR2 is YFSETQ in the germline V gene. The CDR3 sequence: CASSYDMNTEAFF. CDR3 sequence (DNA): TGCGCCAGCAGCTATGACATGAACACTGAAGCTTTCTTT.

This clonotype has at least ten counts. The CDR3 nucleotides read TGCAGTGCTAGAGTCCACGGACCCGGGGGGAACTATGGCTACACCTTC. Encoded protein: CSARVHGPGGNYGYTF. V is TRBV20-1 and J is TRBJ1-2; D might be TRBD1 (5 bases). Trimming cost V 1 base and J 2 bases, with 17 bases left between them. This CDR3 comprises 16 residues. Germline CDR1 and CDR2: DFQATT and SNEGSKA (reference sequence).

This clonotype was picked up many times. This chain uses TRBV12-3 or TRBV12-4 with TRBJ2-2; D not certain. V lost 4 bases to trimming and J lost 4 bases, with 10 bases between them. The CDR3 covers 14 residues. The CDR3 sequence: CASSSHLGTGELFF. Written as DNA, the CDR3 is TGTGCCAGCAGTTCACACCTGGGCACCGGGGAGCTGTTTTTT.

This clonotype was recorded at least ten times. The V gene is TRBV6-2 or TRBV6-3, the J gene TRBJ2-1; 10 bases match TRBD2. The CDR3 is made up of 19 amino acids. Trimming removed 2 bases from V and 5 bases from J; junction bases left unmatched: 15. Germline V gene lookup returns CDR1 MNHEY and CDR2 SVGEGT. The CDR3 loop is CASSYPRGVAGGRNNEQFF. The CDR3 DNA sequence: TGTGCCAGCAGTTACCCCCGAGGGGTAGCGGGGGGCCGGAACAATGAGCAGTTCTTC.

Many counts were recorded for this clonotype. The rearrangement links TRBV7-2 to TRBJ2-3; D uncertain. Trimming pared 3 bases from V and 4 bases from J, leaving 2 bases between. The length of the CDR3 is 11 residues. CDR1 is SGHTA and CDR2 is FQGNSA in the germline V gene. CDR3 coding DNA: TGTGCCAGCAGCTTCCCAGATACGCAGTATTTT. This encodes CASSFPDTQYF.

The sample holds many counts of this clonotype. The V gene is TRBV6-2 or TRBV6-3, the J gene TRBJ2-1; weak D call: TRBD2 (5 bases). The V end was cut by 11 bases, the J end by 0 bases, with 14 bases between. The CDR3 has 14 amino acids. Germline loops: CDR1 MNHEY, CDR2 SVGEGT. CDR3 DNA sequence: TGTGCCGTCAATCTAGGGAGCTCCTACAATGAGCAGTTCTTC. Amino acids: CAVNLGSSYNEQFF.

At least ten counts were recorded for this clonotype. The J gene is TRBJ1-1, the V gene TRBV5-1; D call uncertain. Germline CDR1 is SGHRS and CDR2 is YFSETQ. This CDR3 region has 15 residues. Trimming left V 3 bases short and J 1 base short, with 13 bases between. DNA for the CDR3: TGCGCCAGCAGCTCTGGTAGGGTGGAGAACACTGAAGCTTTCTTT. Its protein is CASSSGRVENTEAFF.

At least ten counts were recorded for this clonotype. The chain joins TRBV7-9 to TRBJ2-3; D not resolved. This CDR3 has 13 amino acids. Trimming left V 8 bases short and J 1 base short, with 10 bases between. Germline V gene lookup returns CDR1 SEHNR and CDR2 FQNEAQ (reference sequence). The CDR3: CASRRTGTDTQYF. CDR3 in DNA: TGTGCCAGCCGGAGAACGGGCACAGATACGCAGTATTTT. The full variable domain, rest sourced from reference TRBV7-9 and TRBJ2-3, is DTGVSQNPRHKITKRGQNVTFRCDPISEHNRLYWYRQTLGQGPEFLTYFQNEAQLEKSRLLSDRFSAERPKGSFSTLEIQRTEQGDSAMYLCASRRTGTDTQYFGPGTRLTVL.

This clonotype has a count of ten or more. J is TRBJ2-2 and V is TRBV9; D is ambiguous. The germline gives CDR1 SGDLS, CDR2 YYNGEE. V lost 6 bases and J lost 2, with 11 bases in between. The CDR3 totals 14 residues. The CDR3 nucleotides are TGTGCCAGCACCCGGCGCTTCAACACCGGGGAGCTGTTTTTT. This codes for CASTRRFNTGELFF.

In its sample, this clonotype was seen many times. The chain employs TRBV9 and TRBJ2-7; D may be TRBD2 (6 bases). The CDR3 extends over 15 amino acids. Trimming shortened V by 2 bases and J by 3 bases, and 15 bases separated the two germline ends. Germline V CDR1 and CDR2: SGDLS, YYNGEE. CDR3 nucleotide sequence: TGTGCCAGCAGCGTCCGTAGCGGTGCTCACTACGAGCAGTACTTC. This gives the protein CASSVRSGAHYEQYF.

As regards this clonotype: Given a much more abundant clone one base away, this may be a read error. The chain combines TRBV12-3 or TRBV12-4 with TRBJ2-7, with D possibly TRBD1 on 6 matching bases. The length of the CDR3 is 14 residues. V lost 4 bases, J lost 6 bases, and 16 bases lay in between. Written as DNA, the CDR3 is TGTGCCAGCAGTTCTTACGGTGACAGGTGCGAGCAGTACTTC. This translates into CASSSYGDRCEQYF.

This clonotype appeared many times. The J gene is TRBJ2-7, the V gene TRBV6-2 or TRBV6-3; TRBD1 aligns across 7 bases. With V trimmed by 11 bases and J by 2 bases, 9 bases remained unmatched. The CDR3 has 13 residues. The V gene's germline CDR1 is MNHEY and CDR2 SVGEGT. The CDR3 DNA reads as TGTGCCCATTCCCCGACAGGGACCTACGAGCAGTACTTC. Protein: CAHSPTGTYEQYF.

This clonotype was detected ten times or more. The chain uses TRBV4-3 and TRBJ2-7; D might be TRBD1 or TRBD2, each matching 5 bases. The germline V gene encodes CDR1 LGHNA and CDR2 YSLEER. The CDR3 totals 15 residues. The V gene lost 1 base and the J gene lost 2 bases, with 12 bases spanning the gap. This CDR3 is CASSQVLGAPYEQYF. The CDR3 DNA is TGCGCCAGCAGCCAAGTTCTCGGGGCCCCCTACGAGCAGTACTTC.

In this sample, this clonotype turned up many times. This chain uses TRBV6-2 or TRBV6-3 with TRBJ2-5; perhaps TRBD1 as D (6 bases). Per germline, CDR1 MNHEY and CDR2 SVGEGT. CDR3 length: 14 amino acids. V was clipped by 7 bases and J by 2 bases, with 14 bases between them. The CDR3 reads CASTDRQVQETQYF. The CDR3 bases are TGTGCCAGCACAGACAGGCAGGTTCAAGAGACCCAGTACTTC.

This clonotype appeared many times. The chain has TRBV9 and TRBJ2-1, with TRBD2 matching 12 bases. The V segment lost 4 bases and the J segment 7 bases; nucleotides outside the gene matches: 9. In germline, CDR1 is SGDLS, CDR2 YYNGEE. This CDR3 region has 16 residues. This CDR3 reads CASSSRTSGVRNEQFF. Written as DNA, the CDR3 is TGTGCCAGCAGCTCTAGGACTAGCGGGGTTCGGAATGAGCAGTTCTTC.

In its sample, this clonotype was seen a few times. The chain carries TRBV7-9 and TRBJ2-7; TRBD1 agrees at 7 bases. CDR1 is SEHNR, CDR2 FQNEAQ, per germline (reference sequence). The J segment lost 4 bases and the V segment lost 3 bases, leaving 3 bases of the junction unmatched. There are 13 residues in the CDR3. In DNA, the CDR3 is TGTGCCAGCAGCTTTTCGACAGGGTACGAGCAGTACTTC. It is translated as CASSFSTGYEQYF.

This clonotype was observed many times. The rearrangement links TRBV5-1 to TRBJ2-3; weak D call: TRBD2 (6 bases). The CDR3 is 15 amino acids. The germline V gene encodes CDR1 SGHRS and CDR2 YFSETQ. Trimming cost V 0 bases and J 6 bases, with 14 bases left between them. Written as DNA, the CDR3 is TGCGCCAGCAGCTTGGAAGGCAGCGGGCCGGATACGCAGTATTTT. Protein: CASSLEGSGPDTQYF.

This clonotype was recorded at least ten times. The CDR3 region has the DNA TGCAGTGCTAGTCCCGCTAGCGTTCCCTACGAGCAGTACTTC. Its translation is CSASPASVPYEQYF. The chain has TRBV20-1 and TRBJ2-7, with a tentative D call TRBD2 (6 bases). Trimming took off 3 bases at V and 2 bases at J, with 14 bases between the two ends. CDR1 and CDR2 (germline): DFQATT, SNEGSKA (reference sequence). The CDR3 consists of 14 residues.